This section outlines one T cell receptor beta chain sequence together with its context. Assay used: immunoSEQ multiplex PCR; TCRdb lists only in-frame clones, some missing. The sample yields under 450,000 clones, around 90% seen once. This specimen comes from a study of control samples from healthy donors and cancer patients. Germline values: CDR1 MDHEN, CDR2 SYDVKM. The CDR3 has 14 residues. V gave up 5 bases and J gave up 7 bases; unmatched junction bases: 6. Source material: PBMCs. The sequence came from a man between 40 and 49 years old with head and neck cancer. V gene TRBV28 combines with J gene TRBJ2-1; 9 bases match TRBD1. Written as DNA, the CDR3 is TGTGCCAGCAGTCGACCGGGACAGGGAAATGAGCAGTTCTTC. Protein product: CASSRPGQGNEQFF.